A selection of T cell receptor beta chains follows, all from one sample in a study of blood T cell repertoires in COVID-19. The table came from immunoSEQ multiplex PCR; TCRdb's copy has only in-frame clones and leaves some out. The table shows around 70,000 clones, with 90% to 95% occurring only once. Source material: peripheral blood. All receptors derive from a human donor in a cohort sampled during active COVID-19. The CDR3 runs from the conserved cysteine through the conserved F or W. The order of the fields is D gene, J gene, V gene, clone size, CDR3 DNA, CDR3 protein. D genes are given only for firm matches. Clone size is shown for a subset of rows, as once, few, many or a class of expanded clone.

-	TRBJ2-2	TRBV5-6	-	TGTGCCAGCAGCGAGGTGCTGGCCGGGGAGCTGTTTTTT	CASSEVLAGELFF
-	TRBJ2-6	TRBV7-2	once	TGTGCCAGCAGCTTAGTTCACTCTGGGGCCAACGTCCTGACTTTC	CASSLVHSGANVLTF
-	TRBJ1-1	TRBV10-3	-	TGTGCCACCATGCAGGGGAGGAACACTGAAGCTTTCTTT	CATMQGRNTEAFF
-	TRBJ2-5	TRBV11-1	-	TGTGCCAGCAGCTTAGCAGGGACAAAAGAGACCCAGTACTTC	CASSLAGTKETQYF
-	TRBJ2-2	TRBV5-6	-	TGTGCCAGCAGCTTGTTCGGGGGTGGAACCGGGGAGCTGTTTTTT	CASSLFGGGTGELFF
TRBD2	TRBJ2-3	TRBV5-4	-	TGTGCCAGCAGCTTTCGACTAGCGGGGGGCGGGACAGATACGCAGTATTTT	CASSFRLAGGGTDTQYF
-	TRBJ2-2	TRBV14	few	TGTGCCAGCAGCGCCCTTTGGCCCGGGGAGCTGTTTTTT	CASSALWPGELFF
-	TRBJ1-5	TRBV14	-	TGTGCCAGCAGCCAGGCCGGGACAAGCAATCAGCCCCAGCATTTT	CASSQAGTSNQPQHF
-	TRBJ2-3	TRBV5-1	-	TGCGCCAGCAGCTTGACCAGGGCGGATACGCAGTATTTT	CASSLTRADTQYF
-	TRBJ1-5	TRBV21-1	-	TGTGCCAGCAGCAAGACTGACCGTCGACCCAATCAGCCCCAGCATTTT	CASSKTDRRPNQPQHF
-	TRBJ2-1	TRBV3-1/TRBV3-2	-	TGTGCCAGCAGCCCCTACCCATACAATGAGCAGTTCTTC	CASSPYPYNEQFF
TRBD2	TRBJ2-7	TRBV9	-	TGTGCCAGCAGCGTCGGGACTAGCGACTACGAGCAGTACTTC	CASSVGTSDYEQYF
-	TRBJ1-1	TRBV12-3/TRBV12-4	-	TGTGCCAGCAGTTTACCACGGGAAGCTTTCTTT	CASSLPREAFF
-	TRBJ2-7	TRBV4-2	once	TGTGCCAGCAGCCACGAGCGAACTAGCTCCTACGAGCAGTACTTC	CASSHERTSSYEQYF
TRBD2	TRBJ2-1	TRBV19	-	TGTGCCAGTAGGAGCGGGGGGGTATACAATGAGCAGTTCTTC	CASRSGGVYNEQFF
TRBD2	TRBJ2-7	TRBV15	-	TGTGCCACCAGCAGGACTAGCGGGGGGCCCTACGAGCAGTACTTC	CATSRTSGGPYEQYF
-	TRBJ2-3	TRBV5-6	-	TGTGCCAGCAGCAACCCGGGTCCCAGCACAGATACGCAGTATTTT	CASSNPGPSTDTQYF